The 12 T cell receptor beta chains presented below share a single source sample, sequenced in a study of naive and memory T cell subsets. The beta constant-region primer was an equimolar mix of two oligonucleotides covering TRBC1 and TRBC2. TCRdb used MiXCR to reprocess the UMI-ligation and nested PCR reads, holding one entry per CDR3 protein. The sample includes about 90,000 distinct CDR3 sequences, about 6.5% of them seen just once. The sequenced sample was central memory CD4+ T cells from blood. The receptor source for this set is a human donor in good health.

The V and J genes are TRBV13 and TRBJ2-6; TRBD2 might be the D (5 bases). V dropped 5 bases and J dropped 4 bases, with 15 bases sitting between them. The CDR3 is made up of 16 amino acids. Germline-derived CDR1 and CDR2 are PRHDT and FYEKMQ (reference sequence). The CDR3: CASSREGTSGANVLTF. In nucleotides, the CDR3 is TGTGCCAGCAGCCGAGAGGGAACTTCAGGGGCCAACGTCCTGACTTTC. The variable domain in full, with the rest retrieved from reference TRBV13 and TRBJ2-6, is AAGVIQSPRHLIKEKRETATLKCYPIPRHDTVYWYQQGPGQDPQFLISFYEKMQSDKGSIPDRFSAQQFSDYHSELNMSSLELGDSALYFCASSREGTSGANVLTFGAGSRLTVL.

In its sample, this clonotype was seen many times. This rearrangement joins TRBV7-6 to TRBJ1-1; the match to TRBD1 covers 12 bases. Germline assignment: CDR1 SGHVS and CDR2 FNYEAQ. V trimming: 3 bases; J trimming: 4 bases; junction bases outside the gene matches: 9. The CDR3 runs to 17 residues. The CDR3 sequence: CASSFDRDRGLPTEAFF. The CDR3 nucleotides are TGTGCCAGCAGCTTCGACCGGGACAGGGGGCTTCCCACTGAAGCTTTCTTT.

In its sample, this clonotype was seen many times. This CDR3 is CASSYPAGISNQPQHF. CDR3 DNA sequence: TGTGCCAGCAGTTATCCCGCAGGGATTAGCAATCAGCCCCAGCATTTT. This chain links TRBV6-9 with TRBJ1-5; D perhaps matches TRBD1 (5 bases). The CDR3 is made up of 16 amino acids. The ends were cut back, 2 bases at V and 0 bases at J, with 11 bases in the middle. Per germline, CDR1 MNHGY and CDR2 SVAAGI.

This clonotype was seen ten or more times. CDR3 sequence (DNA): TGTGCCAGCAGCCCTTGGGCGCGACAGGGGGCGCGCGGCTACACCTTC. This translates into CASSPWARQGARGYTF. The V and J genes are TRBV6-2 or TRBV6-3 and TRBJ1-2; TRBD1 matches 10 bases. The junction had 15 bases not matched to a gene; V was cut back by 6 bases and J by 8 bases. The CDR3 contains 16 residues. Germline V gives CDR1 MNHEY, CDR2 SVGEGT.

In this sample, this clonotype turned up a few times. The chain couples TRBV2 to TRBJ2-1; D is possibly TRBD1 (6 bases). The CDR3 is made up of 14 amino acids. With 6 bases removed from V and 9 bases from J, the gap between germline ends came to 18 bases. CDR1 is SNHLY, CDR2 FYNNEI, per germline. This chain's CDR3 is CASSETPQGFEQFF. CDR3 DNA sequence: TGTGCCAGCAGCGAAACGCCCCAGGGGTTTGAGCAGTTCTTC.

This sequence joins TRBV29-1 and TRBJ2-3; the match to TRBD2 covers 10 bases. The length of the CDR3 is 14 residues. V was clipped by 5 bases and J by 4 bases; unmatched bases: 6. CDR1 is SQVTM, CDR2 ANQGSEA, per germline. Here the CDR3 DNA reads TGCAGCGTTCTGGCTAGCGGGAGAGCAGATACGCAGTATTTT. Protein: CSVLASGRADTQYF.

This clonotype has only a few counts. The chain couples TRBV7-2 to TRBJ1-2, with D perhaps TRBD1 (6 bases). The V gene lost 5 bases and the J gene lost 4 bases, with 14 bases spanning the gap. The CDR3 contains 14 residues. Germline lookup yields CDR1 SGHTA and CDR2 FQGNSA. The chain's CDR3 is CASSLRTEGYGYTF. The CDR3 DNA reads TGTGCCAGCAGCCTCCGGACAGAAGGCTATGGCTACACCTTC.

This clonotype was found many times. The genes are TRBV29-1 and TRBJ1-2; a weak D match, TRBD1 (6 bases). There are 12 residues in the CDR3. Trimming cost V 3 bases and J 4 bases, with 9 bases left between them. Germline V lookup: CDR1 SQVTM, CDR2 ANQGSEA. Here the CDR3 reads CSVDRGIYGYTF. The CDR3 DNA is TGCAGCGTTGACAGGGGTATCTATGGCTACACCTTC.

This clonotype was counted ten times or more. The chain recombines TRBV12-3 or TRBV12-4 with TRBJ1-5; TRBD1 is a possible D gene (5 bases). The CDR3 sequence is 14 residues long. V was shortened by 5 bases and J by 4 bases, with 12 bases between the two germline ends. The CDR3, as DNA: TGTGCCAGCAGTCCCCGGGACGGGAATCAGCCCCAGCATTTT. Protein sequence: CASSPRDGNQPQHF.

This clonotype was seen many times. The chain joins TRBV7-2 to TRBJ2-7; 13 nucleotides align to TRBD2. This CDR3 has 15 residues. V was pared by 5 bases and J by 6 bases, with 7 bases of the junction left unmatched. Looked up from germline, CDR1 is SGHTA and CDR2 is FQGNSA. In nucleotides, the CDR3 is TGTGCCAGCAGCAACGGACTAGCGGGGGCACCCGAGCAGTACTTC. It codes for CASSNGLAGAPEQYF.

CDR3 amino acids: CASSQDDSGLGWAFF. CDR3 nucleotides: TGTGCCAGCAGCCAAGATGATTCAGGGCTTGGTTGGGCTTTCTTT. The chain joins TRBV14 to TRBJ1-1; maybe TRBD1 (5 bases). Germline V gene sequence: CDR1 SGHDN, CDR2 FVKESK. The V end was cut by 0 bases, the J end by 11 bases, with 19 bases between. This CDR3 contains 15 residues.

The genes are TRBV24-1 and TRBJ2-3; TRBD2 agrees at 8 bases. Germline trimming cut 9 bases from V and 4 bases from J; bases unmatched to any gene: 11. Germline assignment: CDR1 KGHDR and CDR2 SFDVKD. CDR3 length: 15 amino acids. This chain's CDR3 is CATGTLTSGADTQYF. The CDR3 DNA reads as TGTGCCACCGGAACCCTCACTAGCGGCGCAGATACGCAGTATTTT.